The 25 T cell receptor beta chains given below trace back to one sample, sequenced in a study of vaccination and CD4 T cells after COVID-19. With the Oncomine TCR Beta short-read assay, DNA from cultured CD4+ T cells was sequenced. Each CDR3 protein gets one entry after TCRdb re-called the PCR reads with MiXCR. Of roughly 4,000 distinct CDR3 sequences listed, 71% were seen once; the top ten hold 34%. These TCRs' antigens remain unknown. Treatment denoted: roughly 11-day PBMC culture with coronavirus spike peptide pools or control peptides (ViraFEST assay). The specimen sequenced was CD4+ T cells from blood, cultured in vitro. These receptors all stem from a human donor who had recovered from COVID-19.

This rearrangement joins TRBV2 to TRBJ1-1; possibly TRBD1 for D (6 bases). The CDR3 contains 13 residues. The V gene's germline CDR1 is SNHLY and CDR2 FYNNEI. Trimming cost V 6 bases and J 5 bases, with 13 bases left between them. The CDR3 DNA reads TGTGCCAGCAGGACGACAGGTCGGACTGAAGCTTTCTTT. It translates to CASRTTGRTEAFF.

The V call is TRBV27, the J call TRBJ1-3; perhaps TRBD1 as D (5 bases). V was shortened by 6 bases and J by 0 bases, with 12 bases between the two germline ends. This CDR3 contains 15 residues. Per the germline V gene, CDR1 is MNHEY and CDR2 is SMNVEV (reference sequence). The CDR3 loop is CASSSQGSSGNTIYF. For the CDR3, the DNA is TGTGCCAGCAGCTCGCAGGGAAGCTCTGGAAACACCATATATTTT.

V and J are TRBV28 and TRBJ1-1; 8 bases map to TRBD1. Germline V CDR1 and CDR2: MDHEN, SYDVKM. The CDR3 contains 14 residues. V shed 6 bases and J 5 bases; nucleotides not matched to a gene: 8. CDR3 amino acids: CASRRQGTNTEAFF. As DNA, the CDR3 is TGTGCCAGCAGGCGACAGGGGACAAATACTGAAGCTTTCTTT.

The chain joins TRBV7-9 to TRBJ1-5; TRBD1 aligns across 9 bases. The CDR3 contains 17 residues. Looked up from germline, CDR1 is SEHNR and CDR2 is FQNEAQ (reference sequence). The trim removed 4 bases at V and 0 bases at J, leaving 7 bases unmatched. The CDR3 sequence is CASSSSRDRVSNQPQHF. The CDR3 DNA sequence: TGTGCCAGCAGCTCGTCCCGGGACAGGGTTAGCAATCAGCCCCAGCATTTT.

The chain has TRBV7-9 and TRBJ1-1; D ambiguous. The CDR3 has 12 amino acids. Trimming shortened V by 2 bases and J by 5 bases, and 6 bases separated the two germline ends. Germline CDR1 is SEHNR and CDR2 is FQNEAQ (reference sequence). The CDR3: CASSLQRTEAFF. The CDR3 DNA reads as TGTGCCAGCAGCTTACAGCGGACTGAAGCTTTCTTT.

This clonotype showed up just a few times. The J gene is TRBJ1-1, the V gene TRBV6-2 or TRBV6-3; tentative D call: TRBD1 (5 bases). Trimming took off 5 bases at V and 2 bases at J, with 9 bases between the two ends. There are 13 residues in the CDR3. Germline V lookup: CDR1 MNHEY, CDR2 SVGEGT. In nucleotides, the CDR3 is TGTGCCAGCAGTCAAGACAGAAACACTGAAGCTTTCTTT. It specifies CASSQDRNTEAFF.

The V gene is TRBV7-9, the J gene TRBJ1-5; D is possibly TRBD1 (5 bases). Germline CDR1 and CDR2: SEHNR and FQNEAQ (reference sequence). CDR3 size: 12 residues. V was cut by 7 bases and J by 4 bases, with 8 bases left in between. CDR3 sequence (DNA): TGTGCCAGCACCCAGGGTAATCAGCCCCAGCATTTT. Translated: CASTQGNQPQHF.

V is TRBV20-1 and J is TRBJ2-1; D is tentatively TRBD1 or TRBD2 (5 bases each). Trimming shortened V by 5 bases and J by 1 base, and 9 bases separated the two germline ends. Per the germline V gene, CDR1 is DFQATT and CDR2 is SNEGSKA (reference sequence). The CDR3 totals 13 residues. The CDR3 nucleotides read TGCAGTGCTCCGGGACCTTCCTACAATGAGCAGTTCTTC. Amino acids: CSAPGPSYNEQFF.

The count of this clonotype is one. The chain carries TRBV7-4 and TRBJ2-1; 10 bases align to TRBD2. This CDR3 is 17 amino acids long. In germline, CDR1 is SGHVT, CDR2 SQSDAQ. J lost 7 bases, V lost 1 base, and 10 bases had no gene match. CDR3 protein: CASSLEIAGGPSNEQFF. Written as DNA, the CDR3 is TGTGCCAGCAGCTTAGAAATAGCGGGGGGACCCTCGAATGAGCAGTTCTTC.

V gene TRBV6-1 combines with J gene TRBJ2-2; D is undetermined. The germline gives CDR1 MNHNS, CDR2 SASEGT. The CDR3 loop spans 16 amino acids. The V and J ends lost 6 bases and 0 bases respectively, with 14 bases between them. CDR3 sequence reads: CASRIQPQSNTGELFF. DNA of the CDR3: TGTGCCAGCAGGATACAGCCCCAATCGAACACCGGGGAGCTGTTTTTT.

The chain links TRBV7-8 to TRBJ2-5, with D perhaps being TRBD1 or TRBD2 (7 bases each). The CDR3 spans 16 residues. CDR1 and CDR2 from the germline V gene are SGHVS and FQNEAQ. Trimming removed 6 bases at V and 5 bases at J, with 22 bases between. CDR3 in amino acids: CASRRGQATSIETQYF. The CDR3 DNA follows: TGTGCCAGCAGACGAGGACAGGCGACTAGCATCGAGACCCAGTACTTC. The full variable domain, in which reference TRBV7-8 and TRBJ2-5 provide the parts outside the CDR3, is GAGVSQSPRYKVAKRGQDVALRCDPISGHVSLFWYQQALGQGPEFLTYFQNEAQLDKSGLPSDRFFAERPEGSVSTLKIQRTQQEDSAVYLCASRRGQATSIETQYFGPGTRLLVL.

The table lists this clonotype with a few counts. The J gene is TRBJ1-1, the V gene TRBV5-1; 10 bases match TRBD1. Germline values: CDR1 SGHRS, CDR2 YFSETQ. Losses at the gene ends were 2 bases for V and 4 bases for J; bases not matched to a gene: 5. This CDR3 is built from 15 residues. Here the CDR3 DNA reads TGCGCCAGCAGCTTAGAGACAGGGGGCCTCACTGAAGCTTTCTTT. The encoded protein is CASSLETGGLTEAFF.

V and J are TRBV7-9 and TRBJ1-4, with D maybe TRBD1 (5 bases). CDR3 length: 16 amino acids. CDR1 is SEHNR, CDR2 FQNEAQ, per germline (reference sequence). The V end was cut by 6 bases, the J end by 3 bases, with 17 bases between. The CDR3 loop is CASRGPFRAPNEKLFF. The CDR3 DNA follows: TGTGCCAGCAGAGGCCCCTTCAGGGCTCCTAATGAAAAACTGTTTTTT.

This clonotype was picked up a small number of times. V is TRBV10-3 and J is TRBJ1-2; no firm D call. The CDR3 loop spans 14 amino acids. Trimming took 6 bases from V and 6 from J, leaving 17 bases between them. The V gene's germline CDR1 is ENHRY and CDR2 SYGVKD. CDR3 DNA: TGTGCCATCAGGGTGGATCTCTCAACGGATGGCTACACCTTC. Encoded protein: CAIRVDLSTDGYTF.

This clonotype was recorded a few times. The chain combines TRBV7-9 with TRBJ1-2; the match to TRBD1 covers 7 bases. Germline assignment: CDR1 SEHNR and CDR2 FQNEAQ (reference sequence). With V trimmed by 3 bases and J by 3 bases, 4 bases remained unmatched. CDR3 length: 14 amino acids. CDR3 loop: CASSLNRGDYGYTF. The CDR3 DNA reads TGTGCCAGCAGCTTGAACAGGGGTGACTATGGCTACACCTTC.

CDR3 in DNA: TGTGCCATCAGTGAGAGGCAGGGTAGCGGCTATGGCTACACCTTC. Protein product: CAISERQGSGYGYTF. The chain couples TRBV10-3 to TRBJ1-2; a possible D gene is TRBD1 (5 bases). Germline V gene sequence: CDR1 ENHRY, CDR2 SYGVKD. Trimming took off 2 bases at V and 4 bases at J, with 14 bases between the two ends. This CDR3 comprises 15 residues.

This chain connects TRBV12-3 or TRBV12-4 to TRBJ1-6; 8 positions match TRBD1. This CDR3 comprises 15 residues. The ends lost 5 bases at V and 10 bases at J; junction bases unmatched: 10. CDR3 sequence reads: CASSQSGQGYSPLHF. The CDR3, as DNA: TGTGCCAGCAGTCAAAGTGGACAGGGTTACTCACCCCTCCACTTT.

V usage is TRBV12-3 or TRBV12-4 and J usage is TRBJ1-2, with 10 bases identical to TRBD1. Trimming took 6 bases from V and 13 from J; bases not matched to a gene: 8. This CDR3 comprises 12 residues. CDR3 region: CASSPGQGEATF. The CDR3 DNA reads as TGTGCCAGCAGCCCCGGACAGGGGGAAGCCACCTTC.

This clonotype was counted a single time. J is TRBJ1-5 and V is TRBV2; 9 nucleotides agree with TRBD1. V was clipped by 7 bases and J by 1 base; unmatched bases: 5. Germline lookup yields CDR1 SNHLY and CDR2 FYNNEI. The CDR3 sequence is 15 residues long. CDR3 coding DNA: TGTGCCAGCAATAAGGGACAGGGAAGCAATCAGCCCCAGCATTTT. Translated, it gives CASNKGQGSNQPQHF.

The V and J genes are TRBV5-1 and TRBJ1-6; D remains unclear. This CDR3 has 15 residues. The V end lost 0 bases, the J end lost 10 bases, and 14 bases lay between the germline ends. Germline values: CDR1 SGHRS, CDR2 YFSETQ. This CDR3 reads CASSLDPGGRSPLHF. DNA for the CDR3: TGCGCCAGCAGCTTGGATCCAGGAGGGAGATCACCCCTCCACTTT.

This clonotype was seen only a few times. The rearrangement uses TRBV7-9 and TRBJ2-1; the match to TRBD1 covers 9 bases. The last part of the DNA fits TRBJ2-7 better; the J call may be wrong. The CDR3 contains 14 residues. Germline V gene lookup returns CDR1 SEHNR and CDR2 FQNEAQ (reference sequence). In nucleotides, the CDR3 is TGTGCCAGCAGCCGGGGACAGGGTATCCACGAGCAGTACTTC. Protein product: CASSRGQGIHEQYF.

The rearrangement joins TRBV12-3 or TRBV12-4 to TRBJ2-7; 9 positions agree with TRBD1. This CDR3 comprises 14 residues. Trimming took 6 bases from V and 1 from J; bases not matched to a gene: 4. The DNA for the CDR3 is TGTGCCAGCAGCGGACAGGGGTCTTCCTACGAGCAGTACTTC. Its translation: CASSGQGSSYEQYF.

The chain links TRBV12-3 or TRBV12-4 to TRBJ1-5; maybe TRBD1 (5 bases). There are 15 residues in the CDR3. V was pared by 6 bases and J by 2 bases, with 14 bases between. Here the CDR3 DNA reads TGTGCCAGCAGCCTCTCGGGGGGGGGCAATCAGCCCCAGCATTTT. Its protein is CASSLSGGGNQPQHF.

The genes are TRBV11-2 and TRBJ1-1, with D perhaps matching TRBD1 (5 bases). Germline V gene data show CDR1 as SGHAT and CDR2 as FQNNGV. The CDR3 contains 14 residues. V lost 4 bases to trimming and J lost 1 base, with 10 bases between them. The CDR3: CASSSQGRNTEAFF. The CDR3 coding sequence is TGTGCCAGCAGCTCCCAGGGTCGGAACACTGAAGCTTTCTTT. The variable domain in full, completed from reference TRBV11-2 and TRBJ1-1, reads EAGVAQSPRYKIIEKRQSVAFWCNPISGHATLYWYQQILGQGPKLLIQFQNNGVVDDSQLPKDRFSAERLKGVDSTLKIQPAKLEDSAVYLCASSSQGRNTEAFFGQGTRLTVV.

Relative to its sample, this clonotype is medium-sized (0.01 to 0.1%). The rearrangement joins TRBV10-3 to TRBJ2-3; TRBD2 is a possible D gene (6 bases). This CDR3 is 13 amino acids long. V lost 6 bases and J 4 bases, leaving 11 bases between the germline ends. The V gene's germline CDR1 is ENHRY and CDR2 SYGVKD. For the CDR3, the DNA is TGTGCCATCAGGGACTACTCCGCAGATACGCAGTATTTT. Translation: CAIRDYSADTQYF.